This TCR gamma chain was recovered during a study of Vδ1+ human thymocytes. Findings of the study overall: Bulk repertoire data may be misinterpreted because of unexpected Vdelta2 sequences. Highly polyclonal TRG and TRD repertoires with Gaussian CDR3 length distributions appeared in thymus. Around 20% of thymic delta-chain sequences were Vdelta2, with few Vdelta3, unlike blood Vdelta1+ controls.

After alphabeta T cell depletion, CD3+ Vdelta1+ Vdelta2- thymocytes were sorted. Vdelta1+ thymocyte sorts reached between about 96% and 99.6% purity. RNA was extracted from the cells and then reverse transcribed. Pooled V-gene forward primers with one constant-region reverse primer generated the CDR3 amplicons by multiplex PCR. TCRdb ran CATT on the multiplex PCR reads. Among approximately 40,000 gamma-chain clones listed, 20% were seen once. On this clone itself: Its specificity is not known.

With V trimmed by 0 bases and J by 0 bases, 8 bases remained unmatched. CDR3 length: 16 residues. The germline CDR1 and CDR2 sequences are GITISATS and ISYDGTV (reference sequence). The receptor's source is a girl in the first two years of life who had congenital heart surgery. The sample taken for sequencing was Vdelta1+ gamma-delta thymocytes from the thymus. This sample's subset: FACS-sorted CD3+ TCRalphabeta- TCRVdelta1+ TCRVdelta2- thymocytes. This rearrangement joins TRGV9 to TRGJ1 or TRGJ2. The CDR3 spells CALWEVRLPNYYKKLF. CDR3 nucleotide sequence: TGTGCCTTGTGGGAGGTGCGGCTCCCGAATTATTATAAGAAACTCTTT.